The sequence of this T cell receptor (beta chain) was determined in a study of technical replicates of blood from a handful of donors. Generated by immunoSEQ multiplex PCR, the TCRdb table keeps only in-frame clones and is missing some. The sample has 75,000 or so clones; about 92% are singletons. In this sample, this clone turned up once. Germline assignment: CDR1 SGDLS and CDR2 YYNGEE. The germline V and J ends were trimmed by 3 bases and 2 bases, with 13 bases remaining between them. This CDR3 region has 15 residues. This receptor was identified in a human donor in good health. Source material: T cells isolated from PBMCs. The chain uses TRBV9 and TRBJ2-3; TRBD2 might be the D (6 bases). The CDR3 coding sequence is TGTGCCAGCAGCGCAGGGACTTTTTTCACAGATACGCAGTATTTT. Amino acids: CASSAGTFFTDTQYF.